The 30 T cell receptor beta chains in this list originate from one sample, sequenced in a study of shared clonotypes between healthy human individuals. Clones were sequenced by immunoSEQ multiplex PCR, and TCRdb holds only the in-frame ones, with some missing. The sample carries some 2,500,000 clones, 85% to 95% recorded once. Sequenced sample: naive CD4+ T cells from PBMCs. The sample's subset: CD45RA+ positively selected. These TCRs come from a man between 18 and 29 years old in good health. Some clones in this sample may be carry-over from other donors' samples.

CDR3 amino acids: CASSFPDRLGYTF. CDR3 bases: TGTGCCAGCAGTTTTCCGGACAGACTAGGCTACACCTTC. The chain is built from TRBV28 and TRBJ1-2, with D maybe TRBD1 (6 bases). V was pared by 3 bases and J by 8 bases, with 13 bases between. This CDR3 is built from 13 residues. CDR1 is MDHEN, CDR2 SYDVKM, per germline.

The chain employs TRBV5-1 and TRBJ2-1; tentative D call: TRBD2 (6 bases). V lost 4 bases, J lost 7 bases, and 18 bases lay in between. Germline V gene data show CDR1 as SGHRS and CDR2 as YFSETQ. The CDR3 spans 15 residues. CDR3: CASSPGLTSRNEQFF. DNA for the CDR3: TGCGCCAGCAGCCCTGGCCTTACTAGCAGGAATGAGCAGTTCTTC.

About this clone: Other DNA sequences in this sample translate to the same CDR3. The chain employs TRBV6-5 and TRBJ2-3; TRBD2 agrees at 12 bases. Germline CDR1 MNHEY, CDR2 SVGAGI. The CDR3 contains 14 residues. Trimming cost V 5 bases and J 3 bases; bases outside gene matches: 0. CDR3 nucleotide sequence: TGTGCCAGCAGTCTAGCGGGAGGGACAGATACGCAGTATTTT. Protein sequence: CASSLAGGTDTQYF.

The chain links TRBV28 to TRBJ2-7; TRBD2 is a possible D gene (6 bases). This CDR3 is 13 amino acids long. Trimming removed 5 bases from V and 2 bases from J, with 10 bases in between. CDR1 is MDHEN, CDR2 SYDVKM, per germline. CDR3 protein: CASSLREPYEQYF. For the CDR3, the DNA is TGTGCCAGCAGTCTCCGGGAGCCCTACGAGCAGTACTTC.

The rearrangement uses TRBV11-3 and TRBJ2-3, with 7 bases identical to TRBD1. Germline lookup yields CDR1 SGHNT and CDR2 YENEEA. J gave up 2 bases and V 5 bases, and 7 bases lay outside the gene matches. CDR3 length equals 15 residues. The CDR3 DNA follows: TGTGCCAGCAGCAAGCGACAGGGAGACACAGATACGCAGTATTTT. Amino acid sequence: CASSKRQGDTDTQYF. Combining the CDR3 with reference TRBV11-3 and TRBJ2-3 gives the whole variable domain EAGVVQSPRYKIIEKKQPVAFWCNPISGHNTLYWYLQNLGQGPELLIRYENEEAVDDSQLPKDRFSAERLKGVDSTLKIQPAELGDSAVYLCASSKRQGDTDTQYFGPGTRLTVL.

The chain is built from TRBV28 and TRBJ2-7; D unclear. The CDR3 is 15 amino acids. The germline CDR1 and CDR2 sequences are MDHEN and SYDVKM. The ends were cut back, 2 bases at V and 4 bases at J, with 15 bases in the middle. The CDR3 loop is CASSLGPTPQYEQYF. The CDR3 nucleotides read TGTGCCAGCAGTTTAGGCCCGACACCCCAATACGAGCAGTACTTC.

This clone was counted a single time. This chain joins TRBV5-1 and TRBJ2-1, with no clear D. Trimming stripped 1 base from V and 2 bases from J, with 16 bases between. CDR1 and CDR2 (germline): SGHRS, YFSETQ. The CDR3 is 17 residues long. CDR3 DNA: TGCGCCAGCAGCTTGTCCTACGGCTCAAGGGCCTACAATGAGCAGTTCTTC. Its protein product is CASSLSYGSRAYNEQFF.

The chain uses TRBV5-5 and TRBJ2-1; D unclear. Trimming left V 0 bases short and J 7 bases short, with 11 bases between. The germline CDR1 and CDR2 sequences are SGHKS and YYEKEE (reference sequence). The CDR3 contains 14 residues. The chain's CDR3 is CASSLDGRVNEQFF. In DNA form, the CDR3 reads TGTGCCAGCAGCTTGGACGGACGGGTGAATGAGCAGTTCTTC.

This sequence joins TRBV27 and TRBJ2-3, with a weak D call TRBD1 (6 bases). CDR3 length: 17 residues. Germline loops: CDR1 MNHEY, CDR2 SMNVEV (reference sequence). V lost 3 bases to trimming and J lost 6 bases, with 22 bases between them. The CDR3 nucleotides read TGTGCCAGCAGTTTTCGAGAATCAGGGGTGGGTTCGGATACGCAGTATTTT. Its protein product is CASSFRESGVGSDTQYF.

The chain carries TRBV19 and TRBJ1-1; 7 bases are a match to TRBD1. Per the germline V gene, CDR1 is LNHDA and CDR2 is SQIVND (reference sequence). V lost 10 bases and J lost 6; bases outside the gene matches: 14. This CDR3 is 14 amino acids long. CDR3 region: CATSERGRLSEAFF. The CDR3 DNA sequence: TGTGCCACCTCAGAGAGGGGGCGGTTGTCTGAAGCTTTCTTT.

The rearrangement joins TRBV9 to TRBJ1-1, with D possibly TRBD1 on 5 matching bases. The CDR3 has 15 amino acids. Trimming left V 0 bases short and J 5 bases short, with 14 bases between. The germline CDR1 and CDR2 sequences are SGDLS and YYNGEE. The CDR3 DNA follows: TGTGCCAGCAGCGTAGGATGGGGGGGATGGACTGAAGCTTTCTTT. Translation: CASSVGWGGWTEAFF.

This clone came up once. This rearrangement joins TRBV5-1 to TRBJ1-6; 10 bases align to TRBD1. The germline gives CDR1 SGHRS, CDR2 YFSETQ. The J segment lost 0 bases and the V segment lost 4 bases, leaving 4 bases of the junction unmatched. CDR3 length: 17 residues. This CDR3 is CASSARTGGSYNSPLHF. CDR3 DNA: TGCGCCAGCAGCGCTAGGACAGGGGGCTCCTATAATTCACCCCTCCACTTT. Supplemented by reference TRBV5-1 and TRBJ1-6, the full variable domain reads KAGVTQTPRYLIKTRGQQVTLSCSPISGHRSVSWYQQTPGQGLQFLFEYFSETQRNKGNFPGRFSGRQFSNSRSEMNVSTLELGDSALYLCASSARTGGSYNSPLHFGNGTRLTVT.

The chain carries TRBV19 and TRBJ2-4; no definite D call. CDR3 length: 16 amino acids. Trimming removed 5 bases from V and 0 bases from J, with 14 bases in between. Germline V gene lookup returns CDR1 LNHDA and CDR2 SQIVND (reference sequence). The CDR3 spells CASSPTRTLAKNIQYF. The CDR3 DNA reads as TGTGCCAGTAGTCCGACACGCACCCTAGCCAAAAACATTCAGTACTTC.

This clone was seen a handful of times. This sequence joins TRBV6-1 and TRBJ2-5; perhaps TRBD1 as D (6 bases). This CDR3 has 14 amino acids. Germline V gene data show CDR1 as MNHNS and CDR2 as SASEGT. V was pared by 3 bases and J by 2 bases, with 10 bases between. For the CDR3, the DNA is TGTGCCAGCAGTGAGGGACACTTACAAGAGACCCAGTACTTC. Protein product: CASSEGHLQETQYF.

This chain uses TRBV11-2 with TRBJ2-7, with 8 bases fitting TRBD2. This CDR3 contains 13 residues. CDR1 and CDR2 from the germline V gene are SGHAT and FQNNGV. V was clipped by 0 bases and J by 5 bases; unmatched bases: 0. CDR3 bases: TGTGCCAGCAGCTTAGAACTAGCGGACGAGCAGTACTTC. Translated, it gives CASSLELADEQYF. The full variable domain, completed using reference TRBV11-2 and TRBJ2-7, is EAGVAQSPRYKIIEKRQSVAFWCNPISGHATLYWYQQILGQGPKLLIQFQNNGVVDDSQLPKDRFSAERLKGVDSTLKIQPAKLEDSAVYLCASSLELADEQYFGPGTRLTVT.

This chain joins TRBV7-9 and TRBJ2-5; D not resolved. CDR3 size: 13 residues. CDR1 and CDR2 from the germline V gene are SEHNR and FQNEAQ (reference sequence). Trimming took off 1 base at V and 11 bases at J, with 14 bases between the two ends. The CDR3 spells CASSLVGGSKQYF. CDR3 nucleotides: TGTGCCAGCAGCTTAGTAGGCGGAAGCAAGCAGTACTTC.

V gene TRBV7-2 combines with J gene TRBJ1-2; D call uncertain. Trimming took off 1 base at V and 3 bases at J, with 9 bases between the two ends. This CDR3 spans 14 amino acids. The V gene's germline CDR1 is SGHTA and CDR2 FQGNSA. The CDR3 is CASSLVASDYGYTF. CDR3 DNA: TGTGCCAGCAGCTTAGTGGCAAGCGACTATGGCTACACCTTC.

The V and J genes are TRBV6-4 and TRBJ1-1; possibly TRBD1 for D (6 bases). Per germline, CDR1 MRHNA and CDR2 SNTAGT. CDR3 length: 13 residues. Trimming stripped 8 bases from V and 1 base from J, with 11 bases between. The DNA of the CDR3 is TGTGCCAGCCCTACAGGGTGGAACACTGAAGCTTTCTTT. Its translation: CASPTGWNTEAFF.

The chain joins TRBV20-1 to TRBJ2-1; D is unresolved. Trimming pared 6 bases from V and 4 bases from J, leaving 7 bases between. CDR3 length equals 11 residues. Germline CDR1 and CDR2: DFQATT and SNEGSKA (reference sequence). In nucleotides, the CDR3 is TGCAGTGCCACCGCTTACAATGAGCAGTTCTTC. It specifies CSATAYNEQFF.

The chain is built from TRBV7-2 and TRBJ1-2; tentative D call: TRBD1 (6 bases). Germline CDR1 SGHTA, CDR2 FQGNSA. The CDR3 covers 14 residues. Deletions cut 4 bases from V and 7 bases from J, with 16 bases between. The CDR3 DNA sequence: TGTGCCAGCAGCTATAGGGGGGAATCGGGTGGCTACACCTTC. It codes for CASSYRGESGGYTF.

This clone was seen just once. CDR3 DNA: TGTGCCTGGAGCTGGTCGGGTGACATTCGGCAGCCCCAGCATTTT. Translated: CAWSWSGDIRQPQHF. The rearrangement joins TRBV30 to TRBJ1-5; D call uncertain. Germline CDR1 is GTSNPN and CDR2 is SVGIG (reference sequence). The CDR3 extends over 15 amino acids. Trimming shortened V by 3 bases and J by 7 bases, and 19 bases separated the two germline ends.

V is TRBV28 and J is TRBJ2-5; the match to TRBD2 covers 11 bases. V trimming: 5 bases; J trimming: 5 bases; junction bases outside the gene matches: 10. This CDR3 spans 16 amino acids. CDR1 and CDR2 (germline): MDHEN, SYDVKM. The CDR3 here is CASSPGGSGRGETQYF. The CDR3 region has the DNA TGTGCCAGCAGTCCCGGCGGTAGCGGGAGGGGCGAGACCCAGTACTTC.

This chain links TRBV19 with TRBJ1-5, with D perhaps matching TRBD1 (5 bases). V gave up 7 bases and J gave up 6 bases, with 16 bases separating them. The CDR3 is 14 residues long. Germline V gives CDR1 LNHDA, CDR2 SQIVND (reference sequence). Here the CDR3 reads CASMGRGEGQPQHF. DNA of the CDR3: TGTGCCAGTATGGGACGGGGAGAAGGTCAGCCCCAGCATTTT.

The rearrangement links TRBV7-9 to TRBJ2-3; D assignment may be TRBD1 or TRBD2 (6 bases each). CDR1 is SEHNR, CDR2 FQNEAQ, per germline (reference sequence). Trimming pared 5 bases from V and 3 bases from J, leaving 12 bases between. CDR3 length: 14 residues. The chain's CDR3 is CASSREGGTDTQYF. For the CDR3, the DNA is TGTGCCAGCAGCCGCGAGGGGGGTACAGATACGCAGTATTTT. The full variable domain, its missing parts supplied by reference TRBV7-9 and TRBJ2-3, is DTGVSQNPRHKITKRGQNVTFRCDPISEHNRLYWYRQTLGQGPEFLTYFQNEAQLEKSRLLSDRFSAERPKGSFSTLEIQRTEQGDSAMYLCASSREGGTDTQYFGPGTRLTVL.

The CDR3 sequence: CASSVTPAAGQPQHF. The DNA of the CDR3 is TGTGCCAGCAGCGTTACACCGGCGGCAGGGCAGCCCCAGCATTTT. The chain uses TRBV9 and TRBJ1-5; D might be TRBD1 (5 bases). V shed 2 bases and J shed 7 bases, with 16 bases lying between them. The CDR3 has 15 amino acids. Per the germline V gene, CDR1 is SGDLS and CDR2 is YYNGEE.

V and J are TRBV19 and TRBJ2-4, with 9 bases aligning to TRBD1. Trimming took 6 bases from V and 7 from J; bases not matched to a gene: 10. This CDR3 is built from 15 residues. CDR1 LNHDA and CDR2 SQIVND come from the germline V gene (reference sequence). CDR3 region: CASSRSDGTGNIQYF. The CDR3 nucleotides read TGTGCCAGTAGCCGATCAGACGGGACAGGGAACATTCAGTACTTC.

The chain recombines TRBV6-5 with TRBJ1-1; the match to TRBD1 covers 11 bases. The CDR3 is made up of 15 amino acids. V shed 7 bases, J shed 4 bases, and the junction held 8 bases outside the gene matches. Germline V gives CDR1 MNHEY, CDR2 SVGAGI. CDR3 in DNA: TGTGCCAGCACCACGACCGGACAGGGGGCCACTGAAGCTTTCTTT. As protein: CASTTTGQGATEAFF.

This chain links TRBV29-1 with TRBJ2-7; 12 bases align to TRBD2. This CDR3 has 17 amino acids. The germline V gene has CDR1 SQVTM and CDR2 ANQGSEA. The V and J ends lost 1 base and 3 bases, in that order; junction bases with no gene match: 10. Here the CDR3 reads CSVEVPGGLAGIYEQYF. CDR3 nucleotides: TGCAGCGTTGAAGTTCCTGGAGGACTAGCGGGAATCTACGAGCAGTACTTC.

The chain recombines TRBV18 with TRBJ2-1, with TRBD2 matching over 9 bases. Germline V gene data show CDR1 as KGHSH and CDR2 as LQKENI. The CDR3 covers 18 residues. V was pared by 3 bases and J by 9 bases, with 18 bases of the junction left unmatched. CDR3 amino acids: CASSPQPGLAPWEGEQFF. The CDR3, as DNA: TGTGCCAGCTCACCCCAACCGGGACTAGCCCCATGGGAGGGTGAGCAGTTCTTC.

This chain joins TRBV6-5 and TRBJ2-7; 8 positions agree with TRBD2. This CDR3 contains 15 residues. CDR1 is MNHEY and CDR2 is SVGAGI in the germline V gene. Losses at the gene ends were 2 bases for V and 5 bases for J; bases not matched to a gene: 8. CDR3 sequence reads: CASSYLRTSIHEQYF. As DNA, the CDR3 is TGTGCCAGCAGTTACCTAAGGACTAGCATTCACGAGCAGTACTTC.